The 30 T cell receptor beta chains given below trace back to one sample, sequenced in a study of spatial heterogeneity in lung cancer. Regarding time point: sample taken at primary tumor resection. Unsorted whole RNA from tumor, nontumor lung or frozen PBMC underwent sequencing. TCRdb ran MiXCR on the 5' RACE reads and lists one entry per CDR3 protein. The sample has thousands of distinct CDR3 sequences; about 4.6% are singletons. The source was normal lung tissue next to the tumor, collected at surgery. The origin of the receptors is a female donor with early-stage non-small cell lung cancer.

This clonotype was observed a handful of times. This beta chain turned up in a library designed for alpha chains; as an off-target read, its abundance says little. This chain uses TRBV20-1 with TRBJ2-7; D is perhaps TRBD1 or TRBD2 (7 bases each). The germline V and J ends were trimmed by 6 bases and 5 bases, with 20 bases remaining between them. Germline V gene lookup returns CDR1 DFQATT and CDR2 SNEGSKA (reference sequence). The CDR3 extends over 14 amino acids. The CDR3 loop is CSAYNRGGFDEQYV. CDR3 DNA: TGCAGTGCCTACAACAGGGGAGGGTTCGACGAGCAGTACGTC.

This clonotype is termed medium-sized. Found in a library prepared for alpha chains, this beta chain is an off-target read, and its abundance has little meaning. This chain connects TRBV4-1 to TRBJ2-5; TRBD1 matches at 9 bases. The CDR3 covers 14 residues. V was clipped by 2 bases and J by 6 bases; unmatched bases: 4. CDR1 and CDR2 from the germline V gene are MGHRA and YSYEKL. The CDR3 region has the DNA TGCGCCAGCAGCCAACCGACAGGGGGGCAGACCCAGTACTTC. Encoded protein: CASSQPTGGQTQYF.

By sample share, this clonotype is medium-sized. Because this beta chain is a stray read in a library intended to capture alpha chains, its abundance should not be given much weight. The rearrangement joins TRBV9 to TRBJ2-3, with TRBD2 matching over 7 bases. V shed 3 bases, J shed 6 bases, and the junction held 10 bases outside the gene matches. The germline gives CDR1 SGDLS, CDR2 YYNGEE. The CDR3 is made up of 15 amino acids. CDR3 nucleotides: TGTGCCAGCAGCGGGTTAACGGGGGGTCAGGATACGCAGTATTTT. Its translation: CASSGLTGGQDTQYF.

With respect to this clonotype: Since the library was made to target alpha chains, this beta chain is a stray read and its abundance is not meaningful. V gene TRBV10-3 combines with J gene TRBJ2-1; 11 bases fit TRBD2. The CDR3 has 15 residues. The trim removed 4 bases at V and 5 bases at J, leaving 4 bases unmatched. The germline CDR1 and CDR2 sequences are ENHRY and SYGVKD. This CDR3 reads CAISGTSGGNNEQFF. CDR3 nucleotide sequence: TGTGCCATCAGTGGTACTAGCGGGGGCAACAATGAGCAGTTCTTC.

This clonotype was recorded many times. Because this beta chain is a stray read in a library intended to capture alpha chains, its abundance should not be given much weight. The chain is built from TRBV7-3 and TRBJ2-1; 8 bases map to TRBD2. Germline V CDR1 and CDR2: SGHTA, FQGTGA. V lost 2 bases and J lost 0; bases outside the gene matches: 12. The CDR3 runs to 19 residues. This CDR3 is CASSLYERGPTTSYNEQFF. The CDR3 DNA follows: TGTGCCAGCAGCTTATACGAGCGGGGGCCCACGACCTCCTACAATGAGCAGTTCTTC.

Sample share makes this clonotype medium-sized. The library was designed around alpha chains, so this beta chain is a stray read whose abundance carries little weight. J is TRBJ2-5 and V is TRBV15; unclear D gene. This CDR3 contains 12 residues. CDR1 is LNHNV and CDR2 is YYDKDF in the germline V gene (reference sequence). Trimming took 4 bases from V and 1 from J, leaving 4 bases between them. The CDR3 protein is CATSTSQETQYF. In nucleotides, the CDR3 is TGTGCCACCAGCACTAGCCAAGAGACCCAGTACTTC.

This clonotype qualifies as medium-sized. This beta chain came through as a stray read in a library set up for alpha chains, and its size says little. The V gene is TRBV7-6, the J gene TRBJ2-1; 10 bases fit TRBD2. CDR3 length: 17 residues. V lost 1 base, J lost 13 bases, and 16 bases stayed unmatched. CDR1 SGHVS and CDR2 FNYEAQ come from the germline V gene. CDR3 sequence reads: CASSLGQGRLAGISQFF. CDR3 bases: TGTGCCAGCAGCTTAGGGCAGGGGCGACTAGCGGGTATATCTCAGTTCTTC.

This clonotype occurred many times. The library was designed around alpha chains, so this beta chain is a stray read whose abundance carries little weight. This sequence joins TRBV10-3 and TRBJ2-3, with 9 bases matching TRBD2. Germline V CDR1 and CDR2: ENHRY, SYGVKD. Trimming cost V 10 bases and J 0 bases; bases outside gene matches: 8. There are 15 residues in the CDR3. DNA for the CDR3: TGTGCCACCCTACCGACTAGCGGTAGCACAGATACGCAGTATTTT. Protein sequence: CATLPTSGSTDTQYF.

This clonotype was counted at least ten times. The size of this beta chain means little, since it is a stray read in a library made for alpha chains. The J gene is TRBJ2-2, the V gene TRBV7-9, with TRBD2 matching over 8 bases. The CDR3 sequence is 15 residues long. Germline V gene lookup returns CDR1 SEHNR and CDR2 FQNEAQ (reference sequence). Germline trimming cut 5 bases from V and 0 bases from J; bases unmatched to any gene: 2. CDR3 DNA: TGTGCCAGCAGCGTTAGCGGGACGAACACCGGGGAGCTGTTTTTT. It yields the protein CASSVSGTNTGELFF.

This clonotype is categorized as large (0.1 to 1%). Since the library was made to target alpha chains, this beta chain is a stray read and its abundance is not meaningful. This chain joins TRBV2 and TRBJ2-5; D not resolved. The V end was cut by 4 bases, the J end by 4 bases, with 13 bases between. The CDR3 runs 14 residues. In germline, CDR1 is SNHLY, CDR2 FYNNEI. The CDR3 spells CASSARLPRETQYF. DNA for the CDR3: TGTGCCAGCAGTGCTCGTCTACCACGAGAGACCCAGTACTTC.

Judged by abundance, this clonotype is medium-sized. A library made for alpha chains picked up this beta chain off target, so its size means little. The V and J genes are TRBV6-2 or TRBV6-3 and TRBJ2-5, with unresolved D. Germline CDR1 is MNHEY and CDR2 is SVGEGT. V was shortened by 3 bases and J by 7 bases, with 6 bases between the two germline ends. CDR3 length: 11 amino acids. The CDR3 is CASSYRRTQYF. As DNA, the CDR3 is TGTGCCAGCAGTTATAGAAGGACCCAGTACTTC.

This clonotype is labeled as medium-sized (0.01 to 0.1%). Since it is a stray read in a library aimed at alpha chains, this beta chain has a size that is not meaningful. The rearrangement links TRBV28 to TRBJ1-1; D gene uncertain. The length of the CDR3 is 13 residues. Germline assignment: CDR1 MDHEN and CDR2 SYDVKM. V shed 6 bases and J shed 0 bases, with 8 bases lying between them. Here the CDR3 reads CASRGILNTEAFF. In DNA, the CDR3 is TGTGCCAGCAGAGGGATCCTGAACACTGAAGCTTTCTTT.

By share, this clonotype counts as medium-sized. Little can be read into the size of this beta chain, an off-target read in a library designed for alpha chains. The chain carries TRBV20-1 and TRBJ1-2, with 10 positions matching TRBD1. The V gene end was trimmed by 7 bases and the J gene end by 5 bases; junction bases not matched to a gene: 7. The CDR3 has 13 residues. Germline loops: CDR1 DFQATT, CDR2 SNEGSKA (reference sequence). CDR3 sequence reads: CSGDRGLEYGYTF. CDR3 nucleotides: TGCAGTGGAGACAGGGGGCTTGAGTATGGCTACACCTTC.

This clonotype was found many times. This beta chain is a stray read from a library made for alpha chains; its abundance is not meaningful. The chain links TRBV6-1 to TRBJ2-5, with 12 bases that match TRBD1. The germline V gene encodes CDR1 MNHNS and CDR2 SASEGT. The CDR3 has 17 residues. The V segment lost 4 bases and the J segment 5 bases; nucleotides outside the gene matches: 11. The CDR3 DNA reads TGTGCCAGCAGTGTTTGGCGAGGGACAGGGGGCAGGGAGACCCAGTACTTC. It encodes CASSVWRGTGGRETQYF.

This clonotype showed up many times. In a library made to pick up alpha chains, this beta chain is a stray read with a size that means little. The chain uses TRBV12-3 or TRBV12-4 and TRBJ2-2, with TRBD2 matching 14 bases. The CDR3 consists of 16 residues. J gave up 6 bases and V 6 bases, and 6 bases lay outside the gene matches. The CDR3 sequence is CASSPGLAGGSGELFF. CDR3 DNA sequence: TGTGCCAGCAGCCCCGGACTAGCGGGAGGTTCCGGGGAGCTGTTTTTT.

A word on this clonotype: For a library built for alpha chains, this beta chain is a stray read; little rests on its size. The chain combines TRBV5-1 with TRBJ1-2; the match to TRBD1 covers 7 bases. Per the germline V gene, CDR1 is SGHRS and CDR2 is YFSETQ. Trimming cost V 5 bases and J 3 bases; bases outside gene matches: 4. This CDR3 has 13 residues. The CDR3 nucleotides read TGCGCCAGCAGATTCGACAGGGACTATGGCTACACCTTC. This translates into CASRFDRDYGYTF.

This clonotype is medium-sized in the sample. The library was designed around alpha chains, so this beta chain is a stray read whose abundance carries little weight. The chain joins TRBV6-5 to TRBJ2-3, with D possibly being TRBD2 (6 bases). The V and J ends lost 6 bases and 4 bases respectively, with 14 bases between them. Germline loops: CDR1 MNHEY, CDR2 SVGAGI. The CDR3 extends over 14 amino acids. The CDR3 spells CASSPGVGADTQYF. The CDR3 coding sequence is TGTGCCAGCAGCCCGGGGGTCGGGGCAGATACGCAGTATTTT.

This clonotype is termed medium-sized. Being off target in a library aimed at alpha chains, this beta chain has a size of little meaning. V is TRBV6-1 and J is TRBJ1-6; 8 bases align to TRBD1. With V trimmed by 4 bases and J by 12 bases, 8 bases remained unmatched. The CDR3 loop spans 14 amino acids. The V gene's germline CDR1 is MNHNS and CDR2 SASEGT. The CDR3 DNA follows: TGTGCCAGCAGTGCTGAACAGGGGGGGAGACCCCTCCACTTT. It translates to CASSAEQGGRPLHF.

This clonotype rates as medium-sized (0.01 to 0.1%). A library made for alpha chains picked up this beta chain off target, so its size means little. The rearrangement joins TRBV12-5 to TRBJ1-1; no clear D gene. Germline lookup yields CDR1 LGHNT and CDR2 FRNRAP. This CDR3 region has 13 residues. V gave up 1 base and J gave up 0 bases, with 3 bases separating them. CDR3 amino acids: CASGLEVNTEAFF. DNA for the CDR3: TGTGCTAGTGGTTTGGAGGTGAACACTGAAGCTTTCTTT.

This clonotype is labeled as medium-sized. This beta chain represents an off-target read in a library built for alpha chains; its size is of limited meaning. The genes are TRBV2 and TRBJ1-5; no clear D. Germline lookup yields CDR1 SNHLY and CDR2 FYNNEI. V was pared by 4 bases and J by 0 bases, with 4 bases between. This CDR3 has 13 residues. CDR3 region: CASSGYSNQPQHF. The CDR3 bases are TGTGCCAGCAGTGGGTATAGCAATCAGCCCCAGCATTTT. Together with reference TRBV2 and TRBJ1-5, the CDR3 gives the full variable domain: EPEVTQTPSHQVTQMGQEVILRCVPISNHLYFYWYRQILGQKVEFLVSFYNNEISEKSEIFDDQFSVERPDGSNFTLKIRSTKLEDSAMYFCASSGYSNQPQHFGDGTRLSIL.

This clonotype was found many times. A library made for alpha chains picked up this beta chain off target, so its size means little. V usage is TRBV5-6 and J usage is TRBJ1-1; D is perhaps TRBD1 (6 bases). Germline V lookup: CDR1 SGHDT, CDR2 YYEEEE. Trimming took 3 bases from V and 10 from J, leaving 22 bases between them. The CDR3 covers 15 residues. The CDR3 nucleotides read TGTGCCAGCAGCTGGTCCCCGGGGGCGGCCAAGGGAGCTTTCTTT. This encodes CASSWSPGAAKGAFF.

By share of the sample, this clonotype is medium-sized (0.01 to 0.1%). With the library built for alpha chains, this beta chain is off target and its frequency is not meaningful. The chain is built from TRBV6-5 and TRBJ1-4, with 7 bases matching TRBD1. The CDR3 extends over 15 amino acids. Germline V gene data show CDR1 as MNHEY and CDR2 as SVGAGI. V gave up 4 bases and J gave up 7 bases; unmatched junction bases: 9. DNA of the CDR3: TGTGCCAGCAGTTCTACGGGACAGTACCTTGAAAAACTGTTTTTT. It specifies CASSSTGQYLEKLFF.

Turning to this clonotype: Within a library made for alpha chains, this beta chain is off target, and its count is uninformative. The chain links TRBV20-1 to TRBJ2-6; D is unclear. CDR3 length: 15 amino acids. Trimming took off 5 bases at V and 0 bases at J, with 11 bases between the two ends. Germline loops: CDR1 DFQATT, CDR2 SNEGSKA (reference sequence). The CDR3 sequence is CSADQVISGANVLTF. The DNA of the CDR3 is TGCAGTGCTGACCAGGTGATCTCTGGGGCCAACGTCCTGACTTTC.

By share, this clonotype ranks as medium-sized. As an off-target read in a library built for alpha chains, this beta chain has a frequency of little significance. This rearrangement joins TRBV7-9 to TRBJ2-7, with a possible D match to TRBD2 (5 bases). Trimming cost V 4 bases and J 4 bases, with 17 bases left between them. This CDR3 is built from 15 residues. Germline CDR1 and CDR2: SEHNR and FQNEAQ (reference sequence). The CDR3 reads CASSSEGGQEYEQYF. The DNA for the CDR3 is TGTGCCAGCAGCTCCGAGGGCGGTCAGGAGTACGAGCAGTACTTC.

There are many counts of this clonotype. This beta chain lies outside the target of a library built for alpha chains; its clone size means little. The rearrangement links TRBV3-1 to TRBJ2-1, with a possible D match to TRBD2 (5 bases). The length of the CDR3 is 13 residues. Per germline, CDR1 LGHDT and CDR2 YNNKEL (reference sequence). V shed 5 bases and J shed 7 bases, with 12 bases lying between them. This chain's CDR3 is CASSFLRGNEQFF. Written as DNA, the CDR3 is TGTGCCAGCAGCTTCCTCCGGGGAAATGAGCAGTTCTTC.

In this sample, this clonotype turned up many times. This beta chain appears as a stray read in a library generated for alpha chains; its size is not informative. J is TRBJ1-1 and V is TRBV5-1; no firm D call. Germline-derived CDR1 and CDR2 are SGHRS and YFSETQ. Trimming pared 0 bases from V and 6 bases from J, leaving 12 bases between. The CDR3 has 14 residues. CDR3 in DNA: TGCGCCAGCAGCTTGGATTTTCGCGGGGCTGAAGCTTTCTTT. Its translation: CASSLDFRGAEAFF.

By proportion, this clonotype is medium-sized. This beta chain represents an off-target read in a library built for alpha chains; its size is of limited meaning. The chain joins TRBV7-9 to TRBJ1-4; D is uncertain. V was shortened by 6 bases and J by 8 bases, with 16 bases between the two germline ends. The germline V gene encodes CDR1 SEHNR and CDR2 FQNEAQ (reference sequence). CDR3 size: 14 residues. The CDR3 protein is CASSSAAMEEKLFF. For the CDR3, the DNA is TGTGCCAGCAGTAGTGCAGCGATGGAGGAAAAACTGTTTTTT.

This clonotype was recorded many times. A library made for alpha chains picked up this beta chain off target, so its size means little. V usage is TRBV7-3 and J usage is TRBJ2-1; the D gene could be TRBD1 or TRBD2 (6 bases each). V was pared by 8 bases and J by 0 bases, with 14 bases between. Germline V gives CDR1 SGHTA, CDR2 FQGTGA. This CDR3 contains 15 residues. The CDR3 nucleotides are TGTGCCAGCTCGGGGGCGCCTAGCTCCTACAATGAGCAGTTCTTC. It is translated as CASSGAPSSYNEQFF.

In the case of this clonotype: Within a library made for alpha chains, this beta chain is off target, and its count is uninformative. The V call is TRBV7-2, the J call TRBJ2-2; D remains unclear. Germline V gene sequence: CDR1 SGHTA, CDR2 FQGNSA. The CDR3 has 16 amino acids. V lost 2 bases and J 0 bases, leaving 10 bases between the germline ends. CDR3 sequence (DNA): TGTGCCAGCAGCTTACTGGGTCCGACGAACACCGGGGAGCTGTTTTTT. This encodes CASSLLGPTNTGELFF. Full variable domain (outside the CDR3, taken from reference TRBV7-2 and TRBJ2-2): GAGVSQSPSNKVTEKGKDVELRCDPISGHTALYWYRQSLGQGLEFLIYFQGNSAPDKSGLPSDRFSAERTGGSVSTLTIQRTQQEDSAVYLCASSLLGPTNTGELFFGEGSRLTVL.

By its share, this clonotype is medium-sized. This beta chain is an unintended read in a library built for alpha chains; its size means little. V usage is TRBV11-2 and J usage is TRBJ1-2, with 9 bases that match TRBD1. Germline-derived CDR1 and CDR2 are SGHAT and FQNNGV. The CDR3 covers 15 residues. Trimming at V came to 6 bases and at J to 0 bases, leaving 5 bases not matched to a gene. CDR3 nucleotide sequence: TGTGCCAGCAGGGGACAGGGCCCTGCTAACTATGGCTACACCTTC. It codes for CASRGQGPANYGYTF.